This T cell receptor beta chain was captured in a study of blood T cell repertoires in COVID-19. In the study overall: From T cells, B-cell-depleted T cells, or PBMCs came the material, which was cDNA or gDNA.

CDR1 is GTSNPN, CDR2 SVGIG, per germline (reference sequence). There are 16 residues in the CDR3. The ends lost 4 bases at V and 7 bases at J; junction bases unmatched: 12. The protocol was immunoSEQ multiplex PCR, while the TCRdb copy is restricted to in-frame clones and leaves out a portion. This sample has 200,000 to 250,000 clones, with more than 70% found just once. This clone occurred once. The J gene is TRBJ1-6, the V gene TRBV30; 8 bases are a match to TRBD1. The sample comprised peripheral blood. The receptor comes from a woman aged 60 to 75 with acute or convalescent COVID-19. The DNA of the CDR3 is TGTGCCTGGAATTCCCGACAGGGGCTAGGGAATTCACCCCTCCACTTT. Protein: CAWNSRQGLGNSPLHF.